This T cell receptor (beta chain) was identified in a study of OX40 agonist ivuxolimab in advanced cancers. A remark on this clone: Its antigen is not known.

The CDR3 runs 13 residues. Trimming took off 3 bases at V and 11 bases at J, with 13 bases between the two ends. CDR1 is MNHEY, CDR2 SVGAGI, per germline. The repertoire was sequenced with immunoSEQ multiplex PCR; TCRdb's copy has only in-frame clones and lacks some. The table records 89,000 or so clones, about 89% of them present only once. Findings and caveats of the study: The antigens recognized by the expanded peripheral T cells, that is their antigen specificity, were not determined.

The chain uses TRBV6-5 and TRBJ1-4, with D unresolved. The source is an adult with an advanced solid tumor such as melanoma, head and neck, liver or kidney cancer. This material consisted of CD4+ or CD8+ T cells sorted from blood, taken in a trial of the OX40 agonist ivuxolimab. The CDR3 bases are TGTGCCAGCAGTTATAGGCCGGGGAGGAAACTGTTTTTT. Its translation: CASSYRPGRKLFF.